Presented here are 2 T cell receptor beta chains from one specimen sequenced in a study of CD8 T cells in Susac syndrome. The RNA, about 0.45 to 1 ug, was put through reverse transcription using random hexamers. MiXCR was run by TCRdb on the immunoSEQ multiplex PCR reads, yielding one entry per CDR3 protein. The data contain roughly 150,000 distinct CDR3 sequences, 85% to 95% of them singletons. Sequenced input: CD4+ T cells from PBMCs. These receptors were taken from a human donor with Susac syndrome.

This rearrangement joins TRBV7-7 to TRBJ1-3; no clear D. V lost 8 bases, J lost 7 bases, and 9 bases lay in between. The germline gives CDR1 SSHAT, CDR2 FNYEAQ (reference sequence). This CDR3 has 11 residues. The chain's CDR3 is CASGPGNTIYF. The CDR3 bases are TGTGCCAGCGGACCGGGGAACACCATATATTTT.

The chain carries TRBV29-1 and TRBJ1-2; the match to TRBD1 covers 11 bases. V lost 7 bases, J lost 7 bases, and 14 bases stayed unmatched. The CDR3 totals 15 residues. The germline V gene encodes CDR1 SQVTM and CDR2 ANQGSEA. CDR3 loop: CSALGQGALYSGYTF. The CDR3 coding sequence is TGCAGCGCCCTAGGACAGGGGGCGCTTTATAGTGGCTACACCTTC.